The 19 T cell receptor beta chains below come from one sample, sequenced in a study of shared clonotypes between healthy human individuals. Produced via immunoSEQ multiplex PCR; TCRdb's table is partial and in-frame only. The data contain around 1.6 million clones, approximately 98% of them singletons. Sequenced sample: naive CD4+ T cells sorted from blood. Subset denoted: CD45RA+ positively selected. The source of these receptors is a man aged 25 to 45 in good health.

The chain carries TRBV14 and TRBJ2-7; TRBD2 matches at 8 bases. V lost 3 bases, J lost 1 base, and 8 bases stayed unmatched. CDR1 is SGHDN and CDR2 is FVKESK in the germline V gene. This CDR3 spans 16 amino acids. CDR3 region: CASSQRTTSVSYEQYF. In DNA form, the CDR3 reads TGTGCCAGCAGCCAGAGAACGACTAGCGTATCCTACGAGCAGTACTTC.

The J gene is TRBJ2-3, the V gene TRBV11-1, with 9 bases that match TRBD2. CDR3 length: 15 residues. Germline loops: CDR1 SGHAT, CDR2 FQDESV (reference sequence). V shed 6 bases and J 5 bases; nucleotides not matched to a gene: 9. This CDR3 is CASSQRAGGVDTQYF. CDR3 in DNA: TGTGCCAGCAGTCAGAGGGCGGGAGGGGTAGATACGCAGTATTTT.

The chain employs TRBV5-1 and TRBJ2-1, with D maybe TRBD1 (5 bases). There are 15 residues in the CDR3. Germline CDR1 reads SGHRS; CDR2 reads YFSETQ. V lost 4 bases to trimming and J lost 0 bases, with 11 bases between them. The CDR3 loop is CASSIGANSYNEQFF. CDR3 DNA sequence: TGCGCCAGCAGCATTGGGGCTAACTCCTACAATGAGCAGTTCTTC.

The chain has TRBV19 and TRBJ2-3; D gene uncertain. V was shortened by 7 bases and J by 1 base, with 12 bases between the two germline ends. The CDR3 consists of 14 residues. CDR1 is LNHDA and CDR2 is SQIVND in the germline V gene (reference sequence). CDR3: CASNLLGGTDTQYF. The CDR3 nucleotides read TGTGCCAGTAATCTCCTAGGAGGCACAGATACGCAGTATTTT.

This clone was counted once. The chain couples TRBV4-3 to TRBJ2-3; 7 bases are a match to TRBD2. The V gene's germline CDR1 is LGHNA and CDR2 YSLEER. V was clipped by 0 bases and J by 6 bases; unmatched bases: 9. The CDR3 is 16 amino acids. This chain's CDR3 is CASSQEWRLAPDTQYF. The CDR3, as DNA: TGCGCCAGCAGCCAAGAGTGGAGACTAGCCCCGGATACGCAGTATTTT.

The V and J genes are TRBV27 and TRBJ2-7; D remains ambiguous. V lost 6 bases and J 2 bases, leaving 14 bases between the germline ends. Germline values: CDR1 MNHEY, CDR2 SMNVEV (reference sequence). The CDR3 covers 14 residues. CDR3 sequence: CASRATEPTYEQYF. In DNA, the CDR3 is TGTGCCAGCAGAGCCACAGAGCCAACCTACGAGCAGTACTTC.

This chain connects TRBV10-2 to TRBJ1-5; D might be TRBD1 (6 bases). With 7 bases removed from V and 4 bases from J, the gap between germline ends came to 14 bases. The CDR3 totals 14 residues. Germline CDR1 reads WSHSY; CDR2 reads SAAADI. In DNA form, the CDR3 reads TGCGCCAGCACGGGAGGGACAATGAATCAGCCCCAGCATTTT. Amino acid sequence: CASTGGTMNQPQHF.

The rearrangement uses TRBV2 and TRBJ2-3; 9 nucleotides align to TRBD2. Germline CDR1 and CDR2: SNHLY and FYNNEI. With V trimmed by 3 bases and J by 5 bases, 6 bases remained unmatched. This CDR3 has 15 residues. This CDR3 is CASSEIAGEGDTQYF. The CDR3 DNA sequence: TGTGCCAGCAGTGAGATAGCGGGAGAGGGAGATACGCAGTATTTT.

The sample holds one count of this clone. In DNA, the CDR3 is TGTGCCAGCAGCGTAAATCCTATGCGAGACGGGCAGTTCTTC. Translating gives CASSVNPMRDGQFF. The J gene is TRBJ2-1, the V gene TRBV9; D is ambiguous. Trimming removed 1 base at V and 12 bases at J, with 17 bases between. The CDR3 has 14 residues. Germline V gene lookup returns CDR1 SGDLS and CDR2 YYNGEE.

The gene calls are TRBV5-1 and TRBJ2-1; 8 nucleotides line up with TRBD2. Losses at the gene ends were 7 bases for V and 6 bases for J; bases not matched to a gene: 12. Germline loops: CDR1 SGHRS, CDR2 YFSETQ. The CDR3 length is 15 residues. This chain's CDR3 is CASRRTGRAGNEQFF. In DNA form, the CDR3 reads TGCGCCAGCCGTCGGACCGGGAGGGCCGGCAATGAGCAGTTCTTC.

Comment on this clone: Compared with germline, one end of the junction differs, possibly owing to a read error. The chain employs TRBV10-1 and TRBJ2-2, with D possibly TRBD1 on 5 matching bases. CDR1 WNHNN and CDR2 SYGVQD come from the germline V gene (reference sequence). This CDR3 region has 15 residues. The CDR3 DNA reads as TGCGCCAGCAGTGAGTCGAAGGGGAACATCGGGGAGCTGTTTTTT. Its protein product is CASSESKGNIGELFF.

The chain is built from TRBV20-1 and TRBJ2-7; D is unclear. CDR3 length: 10 amino acids. Per germline, CDR1 DFQATT and CDR2 SNEGSKA (reference sequence). The ends were cut back, 2 bases at V and 5 bases at J, with 4 bases in the middle. CDR3 nucleotides: TGCAGTGCTAGATTTCACGAGCAGTACTTC. Protein: CSARFHEQYF.

The chain is built from TRBV7-6 and TRBJ2-7; 11 nucleotides line up with TRBD2. The CDR3 loop spans 15 amino acids. Germline CDR1 reads SGHVS; CDR2 reads FNYEAQ. With 4 bases clipped from V and 4 bases from J, the junction kept 6 bases outside the gene matches. The CDR3 DNA is TGTGCCAGCAGCTCCGGAGGGACTAGCGGATACGAGCAGTACTTC. Its protein product is CASSSGGTSGYEQYF.

V is TRBV18 and J is TRBJ2-1; no firm D call. Trimming removed 4 bases at V and 0 bases at J, with 7 bases between. The germline V gene encodes CDR1 KGHSH and CDR2 LQKENI. The CDR3 is 14 amino acids. CDR3 nucleotide sequence: TGTGCCAGCTCACTATCTAACTCCTACAATGAGCAGTTCTTC. This encodes CASSLSNSYNEQFF.

The chain recombines TRBV19 with TRBJ2-7, with D perhaps TRBD1 (5 bases). In germline, CDR1 is LNHDA, CDR2 SQIVND (reference sequence). V lost 7 bases, J lost 0 bases, and 13 bases lay in between. The CDR3 length is 14 residues. This CDR3 reads CASNRQTSSYEQYF. In DNA form, the CDR3 reads TGTGCCAGTAACAGACAGACTTCCTCCTACGAGCAGTACTTC.

CDR3 sequence (DNA): TGTGCCAGCAGTATTTTAGGGGTTGGCGGAAACACCATATATTTT. Encoded protein: CASSILGVGGNTIYF. The chain recombines TRBV28 with TRBJ1-3, with a tentative D call TRBD1 (5 bases). The CDR3 is made up of 15 amino acids. Trimming left V 5 bases short and J 4 bases short, with 15 bases between. The germline V gene encodes CDR1 MDHEN and CDR2 SYDVKM.

To note about this clone: This same CDR3 is encoded by further DNA sequences in the sample. The V call is TRBV2, the J call TRBJ2-1; D remains ambiguous. Germline CDR1 SNHLY, CDR2 FYNNEI. Trimming shortened V by 3 bases and J by 8 bases, and 2 bases separated the two germline ends. This CDR3 contains 10 residues. The DNA of the CDR3 is TGTGCCAGCAGTGACTATGAGCAGTTCTTC. Protein sequence: CASSDYEQFF.

The V and J genes are TRBV7-9 and TRBJ2-7; D gene ambiguous. This CDR3 has 13 amino acids. Deletions cut 4 bases from V and 0 bases from J, with 7 bases between. Germline-derived CDR1 and CDR2 are SEHNR and FQNEAQ (reference sequence). This CDR3 is CASSSRNSYEQYF. The CDR3 bases are TGTGCCAGCAGCTCTCGGAACTCCTACGAGCAGTACTTC.

The gene calls are TRBV18 and TRBJ2-5; maybe TRBD1 (5 bases). The CDR3 sequence is 15 residues long. V lost 1 base, J lost 1 base, and 10 bases lay in between. Germline loops: CDR1 KGHSH, CDR2 LQKENI. This CDR3 is CASSPLSGPQETQYF. The CDR3 DNA follows: TGTGCCAGCTCACCACTCTCAGGGCCCCAAGAGACCCAGTACTTC.